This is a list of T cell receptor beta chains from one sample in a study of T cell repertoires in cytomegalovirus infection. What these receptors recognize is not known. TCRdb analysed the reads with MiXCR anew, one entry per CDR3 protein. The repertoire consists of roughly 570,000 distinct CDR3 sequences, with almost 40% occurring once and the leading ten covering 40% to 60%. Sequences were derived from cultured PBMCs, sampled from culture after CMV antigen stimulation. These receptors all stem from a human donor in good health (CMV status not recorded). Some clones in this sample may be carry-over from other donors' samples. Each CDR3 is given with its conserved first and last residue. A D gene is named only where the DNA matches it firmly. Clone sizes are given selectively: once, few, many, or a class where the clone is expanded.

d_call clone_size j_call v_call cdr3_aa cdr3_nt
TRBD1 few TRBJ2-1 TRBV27 CASSWTGPYNEQFF TGTGCCAGCAGTTGGACAGGGCCATACAATGAGCAGTTCTTC
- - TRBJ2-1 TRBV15 CATINPGGSPEQFF TGTGCCACCATAAATCCCGGGGGCAGTCCGGAGCAGTTCTTC
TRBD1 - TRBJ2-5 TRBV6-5 CASSKPGTGRETQYF TGTGCCAGCAGTAAACCCGGGACAGGTCGGGAGACCCAGTACTTC
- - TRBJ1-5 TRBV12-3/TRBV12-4 CASRDSLASQPQHF TGTGCCAGCAGGGACTCACTAGCGTCCCAGCCCCAGCATTTT
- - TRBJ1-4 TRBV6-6 CASSYSGTLDEKLFF TGTGCCAGCAGTTACTCAGGGACACTGGATGAAAAACTGTTTTTT
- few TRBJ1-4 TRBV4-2 CASSQVPNSATNEKLFF TGTGCCAGCAGCCAAGTTCCGAACAGTGCAACTAATGAAAAACTGTTTTTT
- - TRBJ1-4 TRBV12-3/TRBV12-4 CASSRLREANEKLFF TGTGCCAGCAGCCGACTCAGGGAGGCTAATGAAAAACTGTTTTTT
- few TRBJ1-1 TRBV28 CASGDTYTEAFF TGTGCCAGCGGAGACACCTACACTGAAGCTTTCTTT
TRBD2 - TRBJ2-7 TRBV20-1 CSAEGGGLFYEQYF TGCAGTGCCGAAGGCGGGGGGCTGTTTTACGAGCAGTACTTC
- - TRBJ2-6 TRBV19 CASSRGQPGANVLTF TGTGCCAGTAGTAGAGGGCAGCCTGGGGCCAACGTCCTGACTTTC
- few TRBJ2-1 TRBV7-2 CASSLAVGNYNEQFF TGTGCCAGCAGCTTAGCGGTGGGTAACTACAATGAGCAGTTCTTC
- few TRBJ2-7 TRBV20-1 CSARAASGPYEQYF TGCAGTGCTAGAGCGGCTAGTGGGCCCTACGAGCAGTACTTC
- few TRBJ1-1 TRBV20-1 CSATDGEWGSSTEAFF TGCAGTGCTACTGATGGGGAGTGGGGATCAAGCACTGAAGCTTTCTTT
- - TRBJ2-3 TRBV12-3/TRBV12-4 CATRFGIGTDTQYF TGTGCCACCAGGTTTGGGATTGGCACAGATACGCAGTATTTT
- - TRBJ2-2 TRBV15 CATSPRLESTGELFF TGTGCCACCAGCCCCCGACTAGAGTCTACCGGGGAGCTGTTTTTT
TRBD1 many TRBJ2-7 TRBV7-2 CASRVDRATYEQYF TGTGCCAGCAGGGTGGACAGGGCGACCTACGAGCAGTACTTC
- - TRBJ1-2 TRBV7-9 CASSSPRGLGGYTF TGTGCCAGCAGCTCACCCAGGGGCTTGGGGGGCTACACCTTC
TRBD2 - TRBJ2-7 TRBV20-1 CSGTSGGRSEQYF TGCAGTGGCACTAGCGGGGGACGGTCCGAGCAGTACTTC
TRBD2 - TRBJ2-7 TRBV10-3 CAISDLTSGSYEQYF TGTGCCATCAGTGACCTCACTAGCGGATCCTACGAGCAGTACTTC
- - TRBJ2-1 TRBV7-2 CASSFRGGGSMDEQFF TGTGCCAGCAGCTTCAGGGGTGGCGGGAGTATGGATGAGCAGTTCTTC
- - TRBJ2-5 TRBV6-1 CASSTGETQYF TGTGCCAGCAGCACCGGAGAGACCCAGTACTTC
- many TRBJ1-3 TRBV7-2 CASSLGMGGSGDTIYF TGTGCCAGCAGCTTAGGGATGGGGGGCTCAGGGGACACCATATATTTT
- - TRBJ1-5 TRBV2 CASTGPFSNQPQHF TGTGCCAGCACGGGGCCTTTCAGCAATCAGCCCCAGCATTTT
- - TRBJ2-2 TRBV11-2 CASSGRLTGELFF TGTGCCAGCAGCGGTCGATTGACCGGGGAGCTGTTTTTT
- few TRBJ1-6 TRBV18 CASSPNEDSPLHF TGTGCCAGCTCACCAAATGAGGATTCACCCCTCCACTTT
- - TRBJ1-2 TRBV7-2 CASSFDRRYGYTF TGTGCCAGCAGCTTTGACAGGAGATATGGCTACACCTTC
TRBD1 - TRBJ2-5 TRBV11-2 CASSPYRGRETQYF TGTGCCAGCAGCCCCTACAGGGGGCGAGAGACCCAGTACTTC
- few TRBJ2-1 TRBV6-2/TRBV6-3 CASSSLPRKVGNEQFF TGTGCCAGCAGCTCCCTCCCCAGGAAAGTAGGCAATGAGCAGTTCTTC
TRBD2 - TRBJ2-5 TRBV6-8 CASSSPSGSKTQYF TGTGCCAGCAGTTCCCCTAGCGGGAGTAAGACCCAGTACTTC
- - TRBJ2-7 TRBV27 CASSMGPLKPEQYF TGTGCCAGCAGTATGGGACCGCTCAAGCCCGAGCAGTACTTC
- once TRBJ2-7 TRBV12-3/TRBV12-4 CASSSEGPKTNLYEQYF TGTGCCAGCAGTTCGGAGGGGCCGAAGACAAACTTATACGAGCAGTACTTC
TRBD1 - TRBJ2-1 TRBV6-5 CASSYGTGAIHNEQFF TGTGCCAGCAGTTACGGGACAGGGGCGATCCACAATGAGCAGTTCTTC
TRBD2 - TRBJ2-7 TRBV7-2 CASSAQTSGNYEQYF TGTGCCAGCAGCGCCCAGACTAGCGGGAACTACGAGCAGTACTTC
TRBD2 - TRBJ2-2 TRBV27 CASSPPGLAGGWNTGELFF TGTGCCAGCAGCCCGCCCGGACTAGCGGGAGGTTGGAACACCGGGGAGCTGTTTTTT
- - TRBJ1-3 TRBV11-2 CASSFRYSGNTIYF TGTGCCAGCAGCTTCAGATACTCTGGAAACACCATATATTTT
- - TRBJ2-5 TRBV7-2 CASSTPTKTQYF TGTGCCAGCAGCACACCCACGAAGACCCAGTACTTC
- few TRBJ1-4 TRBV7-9 CASSLGQGLWIEKLFF TGTGCCAGCAGCTTGGGGCAGGGGTTGTGGATTGAAAAACTGTTTTTT
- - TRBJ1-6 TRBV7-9 CASSLLAEPALPNSPLHF TGTGCCAGCAGCTTATTAGCGGAACCGGCCCTTCCCAATTCACCCCTCCACTTT
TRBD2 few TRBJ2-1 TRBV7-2 CASSLVFGIRFSGGAHNEQFF TGTGCCAGCAGCTTAGTTTTCGGTATTCGTTTTAGCGGGGGGGCGCACAATGAGCAGTTCTTC
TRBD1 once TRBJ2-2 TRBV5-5 CASSPFPRQGKTGELFF TGTGCCAGCAGTCCTTTTCCTCGACAGGGGAAAACCGGGGAGCTGTTTTTT
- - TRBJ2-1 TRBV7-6 CAYDGVKAEQFF TGTGCCTACGATGGGGTGAAGGCTGAGCAGTTCTTC